This T cell receptor beta chain was identified during a study of OX40 agonist ivuxolimab in advanced cancers. Clones were read by immunoSEQ multiplex PCR, and TCRdb kept only the in-frame ones, dropping some. The sample contains just over 45,000 clones, roughly 94% of which appear only once. A remark on this clone: Its antigen is not known.

A history of autoimmune disease or systemic immunosuppression excluded patients. Notes on the study in general: Expanded peripheral T-cell antigen specificity went undetermined.

V dropped 5 bases and J dropped 4 bases, with 11 bases sitting between them. CDR1 is MDHEN, CDR2 SYDVKM, per germline. The CDR3 runs to 13 residues. The rearrangement joins TRBV28 to TRBJ1-1; no firm D call. The receptor's source is an adult with an advanced solid tumor such as melanoma, head and neck, liver or kidney cancer. The specimen was CD4+ or CD8+ T cells sorted from blood, collected in a trial of the OX40 agonist ivuxolimab. The CDR3 reads CASSAPGSTEAFF. The CDR3, as DNA: TGTGCCAGCAGTGCCCCCGGCAGCACTGAAGCTTTCTTT.